The present T cell receptor (beta chain) was sequenced within a study of early T cells in non-severe SARS-CoV-2 infection. Study in general: It was bulk RNA from unsorted whole blood that was sequenced, and the chains were unpaired.

Unique molecular identifier tags were affixed to discrete cDNA molecules. TCRdb analysed the 5' RACE reads with MiXCR anew, one entry per CDR3 protein. The data show tens of thousands of distinct CDR3 sequences, roughly 7% seen once. Points on this clonotype: What it binds is unknown.

Study observations and caveats: VDJdb matching skewed toward anti-spike CD8 responses, missing private and CD4 specificities.

V lost 5 bases and J 6 bases, leaving 17 bases between the germline ends. The germline V gene has CDR1 MDHEN and CDR2 SYDVKM. This CDR3 comprises 15 residues. This chain connects TRBV28 to TRBJ1-5; D unresolved. The source material was whole blood. The sequence was collected from an adult who was a healthcare worker with PCR-confirmed SARS-CoV-2 infection or an uninfected control (not recorded which). The CDR3 DNA reads TGTGCCAGCAGTGTGCAGCGGGTAGGGATTCAGCCCCAGCATTTT. It encodes CASSVQRVGIQPQHF. Full variable domain (remainder filled in from reference TRBV28 and TRBJ1-5): DVKVTQSSRYLVKRTGEKVFLECVQDMDHENMFWYRQDPGLGLRLIYFSYDVKMKEKGDIPEGYSVSREKKERFSLILESASTNQTSMYLCASSVQRVGIQPQHFGDGTRLSIL.